This T cell receptor (beta chain) emerged from a study of blood T cell repertoires in COVID-19. Overall study: T cells, B-cell-depleted T cells, or PBMCs supplied cDNA or gDNA.

Allocation to cohorts depended on clinical history reported by the participants. Recovery among Cohort 3 donors was established by two negative PCRs, clearance, or symptom resolution. Clones were sequenced by immunoSEQ multiplex PCR, and TCRdb holds only the in-frame ones, with some missing. Of fewer than 600,000 clones listed, roughly 90% are singletons. Germline values: CDR1 SGHTA, CDR2 FQGNSA. V lost 1 base and J 4 bases, leaving 13 bases between the germline ends. The CDR3 sequence is 16 residues long. The sequence was obtained from a woman aged 40 to 50 who had recovered from COVID-19. The chain is built from TRBV7-2 and TRBJ2-2, with D perhaps matching TRBD1 (5 bases). Sequences were obtained from PBMCs or T cells enriched from blood (not recorded which). This CDR3 reads CASSLGPRASTGELFF. CDR3 DNA sequence: TGTGCCAGCAGCTTAGGTCCCAGGGCGAGCACCGGGGAGCTGTTTTTT.